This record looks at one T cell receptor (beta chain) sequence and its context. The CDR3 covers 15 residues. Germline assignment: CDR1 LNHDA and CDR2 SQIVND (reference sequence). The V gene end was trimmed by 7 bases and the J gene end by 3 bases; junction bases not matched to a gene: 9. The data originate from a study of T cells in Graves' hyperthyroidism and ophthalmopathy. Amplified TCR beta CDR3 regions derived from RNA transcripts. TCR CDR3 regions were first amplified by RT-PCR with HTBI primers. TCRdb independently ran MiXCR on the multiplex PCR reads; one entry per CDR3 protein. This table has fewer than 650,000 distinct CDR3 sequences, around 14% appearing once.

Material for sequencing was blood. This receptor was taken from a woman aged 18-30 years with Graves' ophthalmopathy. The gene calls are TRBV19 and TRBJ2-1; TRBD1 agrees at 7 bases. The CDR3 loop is CASNTGTVIYNEQFF. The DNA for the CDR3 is TGTGCCAGTAATACCGGGACAGTGATCTACAATGAGCAGTTCTTC.